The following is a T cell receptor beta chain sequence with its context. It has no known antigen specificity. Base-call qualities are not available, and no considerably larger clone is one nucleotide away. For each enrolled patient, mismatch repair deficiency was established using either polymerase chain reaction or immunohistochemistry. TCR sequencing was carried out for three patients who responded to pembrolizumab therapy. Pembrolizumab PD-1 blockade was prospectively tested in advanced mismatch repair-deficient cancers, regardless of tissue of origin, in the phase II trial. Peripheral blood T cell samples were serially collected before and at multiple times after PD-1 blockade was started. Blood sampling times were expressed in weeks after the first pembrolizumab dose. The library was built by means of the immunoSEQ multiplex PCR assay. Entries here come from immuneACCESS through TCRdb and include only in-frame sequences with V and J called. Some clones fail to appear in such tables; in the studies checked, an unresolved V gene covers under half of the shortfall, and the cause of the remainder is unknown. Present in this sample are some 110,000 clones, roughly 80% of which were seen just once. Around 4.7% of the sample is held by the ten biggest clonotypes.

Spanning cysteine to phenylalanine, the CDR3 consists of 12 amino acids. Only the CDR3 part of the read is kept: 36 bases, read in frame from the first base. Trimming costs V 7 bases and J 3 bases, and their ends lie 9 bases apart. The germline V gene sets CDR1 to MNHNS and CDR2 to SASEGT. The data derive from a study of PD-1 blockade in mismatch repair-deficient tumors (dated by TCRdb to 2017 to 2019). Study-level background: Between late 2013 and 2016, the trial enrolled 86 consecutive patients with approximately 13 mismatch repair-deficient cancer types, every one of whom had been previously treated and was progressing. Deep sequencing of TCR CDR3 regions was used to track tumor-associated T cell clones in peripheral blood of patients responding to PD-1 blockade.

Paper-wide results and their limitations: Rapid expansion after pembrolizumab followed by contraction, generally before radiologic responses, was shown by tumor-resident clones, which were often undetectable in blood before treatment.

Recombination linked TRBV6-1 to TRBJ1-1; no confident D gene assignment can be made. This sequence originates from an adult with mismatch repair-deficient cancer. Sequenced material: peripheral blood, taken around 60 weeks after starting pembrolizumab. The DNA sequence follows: TGTGCCAGCATCGCTGGGGACACTGAAGCTTTCTTT. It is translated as CASIAGDTEAFF.